The clone carrying this T cell receptor (beta chain) was observed a single time. This sample is drawn from a study of blood T cell repertoires in COVID-19. Generated by immunoSEQ multiplex PCR, the TCRdb table keeps only in-frame clones and is missing some. The sample records around 280,000 clones, around 90% being singletons. Germline V gene sequence: CDR1 SGHRS, CDR2 YFSETQ. V was cut by 0 bases and J by 6 bases, with 9 bases left in between. This CDR3 is 14 amino acids long. The J gene is TRBJ1-4, the V gene TRBV5-1, with D perhaps matching TRBD1 (5 bases). Input material: peripheral blood. The TCR originated in a man in his 70s with acute or convalescent COVID-19. DNA for the CDR3: TGCGCCAGCAGCTTGGAAGGGGCTGATGAAAAACTGTTTTTT. This sequence encodes CASSLEGADEKLFF.